This TCR beta chain was recorded in a study of blood T cells in healthy people across ages. Study at large: Template switching captured about one barcoded beta molecule per two T cells. Overall study findings and caveats: Diversity figures based on one million T cells were deemed too low. Long-lived and aged donors differed, with more naive CD4+ cells and higher diversity in the long-lived. The recorded TCR beta diversity per million T cells decreased in a roughly linear manner with age.

This clonotype was detected many times. The antigen is not known. A second PCR of about 7 to 12 cycles used a sample-barcoded 5' primer and a J-beta primer mix. A single record per CDR3 protein comes from TCRdb applying MiXCR to the 5' RACE reads. The table includes about 810,000 distinct CDR3 sequences, 35% to 40% detected once. The CDR3 is 18 residues long. With 5 bases clipped from V and 9 bases from J, the junction kept 16 bases outside the gene matches. The sequencing sample was made of blood. This receptor was obtained from a man between 18 and 35 years old in good health. The chain uses TRBV12-3 or TRBV12-4 and TRBJ2-1; TRBD2 matches at 13 bases. The CDR3 DNA reads as TGTGCCAGCAGTACCGGGACTAGCGGGACCGGCGTTTACGGTGAGCAGTTCTTC. Amino acids: CASSTGTSGTGVYGEQFF.